This T cell receptor beta chain was obtained from a study of cytomegalovirus exposure and HLA in healthy donors. This CDR3 has 14 residues. Deletions cut 0 bases from V and 4 bases from J, with 10 bases between. Germline CDR1 reads SGHNT; CDR2 reads YYREEE (reference sequence). The PCR had 60 Vbeta and 13 Jbeta primers. Clones were sequenced by immunoSEQ multiplex PCR, and TCRdb holds only the in-frame ones, with some missing. The sample holds roughly 140,000 clones, 79% seen once. This receptor was taken from a woman aged 40 to 49 in good health and CMV-seropositive. The V gene is TRBV5-4, the J gene TRBJ1-1; the D gene is possibly TRBD1 (5 bases). The sample consisted of PBMCs. The CDR3 DNA sequence: TGTGCCAGCAGCTTGGAGGCCGGGGGCACTGAAGCTTTCTTT. It is translated as CASSLEAGGTEAFF.